The 5 T cell receptor beta chains in this list originate from one sample, sequenced in a study of blood T cell repertoires in COVID-19. Some clones are missing from TCRdb's copy, which holds only in-frame ones; the method was immunoSEQ multiplex PCR. The table includes fewer than 250,000 clones, about nine tenths detected once. The sequenced sample was peripheral blood. The receptor set was obtained from a man younger than 45 with COVID-19, enrolled during active disease.

The rearrangement joins TRBV3-1 (or the pseudogene TRBV3-2) to TRBJ1-1; 8 nucleotides agree with TRBD1. CDR1 is LGHDT and CDR2 is YNNKEL in the germline V gene (reference sequence). The CDR3 length is 14 residues. V gave up 6 bases and J gave up 5 bases; unmatched junction bases: 8. Written as DNA, the CDR3 is TGTGCCAGCAGACGAGGACAGGGCAAGACTGAAGCTTTCTTT. Its translation is CASRRGQGKTEAFF.

The table lists this clone with a few counts. The chain combines TRBV18 with TRBJ2-1; D is possibly TRBD1 (7 bases). Trimming removed 4 bases at V and 9 bases at J, with 16 bases between. CDR1 is KGHSH and CDR2 is LQKENI in the germline V gene. The CDR3 consists of 14 residues. The CDR3 reads CASSLIQGGGEQFF. The CDR3 DNA reads as TGTGCCAGCTCACTTATTCAGGGGGGAGGTGAGCAGTTCTTC.

As for this clone: Compared with germline, one end of the junction differs, possibly owing to a read error. The chain links TRBV6-1 to TRBJ2-4, with TRBD2 matching over 15 bases. The CDR3 is made up of 14 amino acids. Germline CDR1 is MNHNS and CDR2 is SASEGT. CDR3 nucleotide sequence: TGTGCCAGCAGTGAAGTGATAGGACTAGCGGGGGGGCCGTTC. Translating it yields CASSEVIGLAGGPF.

The CDR3 spells CASSPGQGGEKLFF. The CDR3 DNA follows: TGTGCCAGCAGCCCCGGACAGGGGGGTGAAAAACTGTTTTTT. The V call is TRBV2, the J call TRBJ1-4; TRBD1 matches 10 bases. Trimming at V came to 6 bases and at J to 7 bases, leaving 5 bases not matched to a gene. The CDR3 has 14 residues. Germline CDR1 is SNHLY and CDR2 is FYNNEI. Combining the CDR3 with reference TRBV2 and TRBJ1-4 gives the whole variable domain EPEVTQTPSHQVTQMGQEVILRCVPISNHLYFYWYRQILGQKVEFLVSFYNNEISEKSEIFDDQFSVERPDGSNFTLKIRSTKLEDSAMYFCASSPGQGGEKLFFGSGTQLSVL.

J is TRBJ2-1 and V is TRBV19, with TRBD1 matching over 12 bases. The CDR3 totals 15 residues. The V gene end was trimmed by 6 bases and the J gene end by 6 bases; junction bases not matched to a gene: 6. Germline V lookup: CDR1 LNHDA, CDR2 SQIVND (reference sequence). DNA for the CDR3: TGTGCCAGTAGACGGGACAGGGGGCGGCCCAATGAGCAGTTCTTC. This translates into CASRRDRGRPNEQFF.